This TCR beta chain was captured in a study of Graves' ophthalmopathy and Graves' hyperthyroidism. Study results and limitations: Ophthalmopathy was separated from stable hyperthyroidism by a 13-signature model with roughly 90% sensitivity and around 81% specificity.

As to this clonotype: No antigen is known for it.

The CDR3 runs 13 residues. V gave up 4 bases and J gave up 1 base; unmatched junction bases: 2. The germline V gene encodes CDR1 DFQATT and CDR2 SNEGSKA (reference sequence). The authors amplified TCR beta CDR3 regions, and they did so from RNA transcripts for repertoire sequencing. A first-round RT-PCR used HTBI primers, followed by a second-round multiplex PCR. TCRdb ran MiXCR on the multiplex PCR reads and lists one entry per CDR3 protein. The sample holds approximately 700,000 distinct CDR3 sequences; over 40% are singletons and the top ten take 3.3%. With a duration under 3 months, ophthalmopathy in the donors showed moderate-to-severe activity, CAS ≥3 and NOSPECS ≥4. Diagnosis was based on clinical symptoms, serum thyroxine, TRAb, thyroid ultrasound and orbital computed tomography.

The sample was peripheral blood. V usage is TRBV20-1 and J usage is TRBJ1-1, with TRBD1 matching over 8 bases. The TCR originated in an adult man with Graves' ophthalmopathy. The CDR3 reads CSAIDRGNTEAFF. CDR3 bases: TGCAGTGCTATCGACAGGGGGAACACTGAAGCTTTCTTT.